The 19 T cell receptor beta chains reported below all come from one sample, sequenced in a study of cytomegalovirus exposure and HLA in healthy donors. PCR primers comprised 60 Vbeta and 13 Jbeta primers. Some clones are missing from TCRdb's copy, which holds only in-frame ones; the method was immunoSEQ multiplex PCR. The sample lists roughly 200,000 clones, around 88% occurring once. The sequencing input was PBMCs. The receptor set was obtained from a woman aged 25 to 45 in good health and CMV-seronegative.

V gene TRBV18 combines with J gene TRBJ2-3; weak D call: TRBD2 (6 bases). The germline V and J ends were trimmed by 3 bases and 1 base, with 11 bases remaining between them. The germline V gene has CDR1 KGHSH and CDR2 LQKENI. The CDR3 covers 15 residues. The CDR3 loop is CASSPWASGTDTQYF. CDR3 coding DNA: TGTGCCAGCTCACCTTGGGCTAGCGGCACAGATACGCAGTATTTT.

The chain employs TRBV6-1 and TRBJ1-5; D remains unclear. Trimming cost V 1 base and J 3 bases, with 7 bases left between them. From germline, CDR1 is MNHNS and CDR2 SASEGT. CDR3 size: 14 residues. Written as DNA, the CDR3 is TGTGCCAGCAGTGAAGTCGGTAACAATCAGCCCCAGCATTTT. It is translated as CASSEVGNNQPQHF.

This sequence joins TRBV2 and TRBJ1-1; 8 bases align to TRBD1. This CDR3 region has 14 residues. V shed 5 bases, J shed 1 base, and the junction held 3 bases outside the gene matches. CDR1 and CDR2 (germline): SNHLY, FYNNEI. The CDR3, as DNA: TGTGCCAGCAGTTCCGGGACAGGGAACACTGAAGCTTTCTTT. Amino acid sequence: CASSSGTGNTEAFF.

In its sample, this clone was seen once. The rearrangement links TRBV5-4 to TRBJ1-1; D is unresolved. This CDR3 spans 14 amino acids. Germline values: CDR1 SGHNT, CDR2 YYREEE (reference sequence). V was cut by 1 base and J by 10 bases, with 17 bases left in between. As DNA, the CDR3 is TGTGCCAGCAGCTTGATGGACGCGGGTGGGGTAGCTTTCTTT. Translating gives CASSLMDAGGVAFF.

The chain has TRBV4-1 and TRBJ2-3, with 12 nucleotides matching TRBD2. CDR1 and CDR2 (germline): MGHRA, YSYEKL. This CDR3 region has 15 residues. Unmatched junction bases numbered 4, after V lost 4 bases and J lost 5 bases. CDR3 in amino acids: CASSPSGRAVDTQYF. In DNA form, the CDR3 reads TGCGCCAGCAGCCCTAGCGGGAGGGCCGTAGATACGCAGTATTTT.

The chain joins TRBV7-2 to TRBJ2-7; TRBD1 matches 9 bases. Trimming removed 1 base from V and 5 bases from J; junction bases left unmatched: 0. Germline V gene data show CDR1 as SGHTA and CDR2 as FQGNSA. CDR3 length: 13 amino acids. The CDR3 spells CASSLGQGDEQYF. The CDR3 DNA sequence: TGTGCCAGCAGCTTAGGACAGGGGGACGAGCAGTACTTC.

The gene calls are TRBV18 and TRBJ1-1; D perhaps matches TRBD1 (6 bases). The V gene lost 3 bases and the J gene lost 1 base, with 12 bases spanning the gap. Germline V gives CDR1 KGHSH, CDR2 LQKENI. CDR3 length: 15 amino acids. The CDR3 DNA reads TGTGCCAGCTCACCCCGACAGGCGAGGAACACTGAAGCTTTCTTT. Residues: CASSPRQARNTEAFF.

The chain has TRBV13 and TRBJ2-1; 9 nucleotides match TRBD2. The V and J ends lost 4 bases and 5 bases, in that order; junction bases with no gene match: 9. The CDR3 runs 16 residues. The V gene's germline CDR1 is PRHDT and CDR2 FYEKMQ (reference sequence). The CDR3 spells CASSWGGGRADNEQFF. The CDR3 DNA is TGTGCCAGCAGCTGGGGGGGCGGGAGGGCCGACAATGAGCAGTTCTTC.

In this sample, this clone turned up a few times. J is TRBJ2-7 and V is TRBV5-1; D is undetermined. The CDR3 is 13 amino acids. Deletions cut 4 bases from V and 0 bases from J, with 8 bases between. The germline CDR1 and CDR2 sequences are SGHRS and YFSETQ. The CDR3 here is CASSHENSYEQYF. The CDR3 nucleotides read TGCGCCAGCAGCCACGAGAACTCCTACGAGCAGTACTTC.

The V call is TRBV29-1, the J call TRBJ1-1, with a possible D match to TRBD1 (6 bases). Germline lookup yields CDR1 SQVTM and CDR2 ANQGSEA. V was trimmed by 7 bases and J by 7 bases, leaving 13 bases between them. The CDR3 is 11 amino acids. CDR3 in amino acids: CSGGGAGEAFF. CDR3 bases: TGCAGCGGCGGGGGGGCCGGTGAAGCTTTCTTT.

This clone was seen more than once but under ten times. The chain recombines TRBV27 with TRBJ2-1; D may be TRBD1 (6 bases). Trimming stripped 3 bases from V and 5 bases from J, with 14 bases between. The CDR3 is 15 residues long. Germline V gene lookup returns CDR1 MNHEY and CDR2 SMNVEV (reference sequence). The CDR3 here is CASSFVGTNNNEQFF. The CDR3 DNA is TGTGCCAGCAGTTTCGTCGGGACAAATAACAATGAGCAGTTCTTC.

This sequence joins TRBV6-4 and TRBJ2-7, with a possible D match to TRBD2 (6 bases). V lost 9 bases and J 3 bases, leaving 12 bases between the germline ends. The CDR3 consists of 12 residues. CDR1 MRHNA and CDR2 SNTAGT come from the germline V gene. CDR3 protein: CASREGLYEQYF. CDR3 sequence (DNA): TGTGCCAGTAGAGAGGGACTCTACGAGCAGTACTTC.

The CDR3, as DNA: TGTGCCAGCAGTTTAGGGACAGGGGGCTTCAGGTCCTACGAGCAGTACTTC. Protein: CASSLGTGGFRSYEQYF. The rearrangement uses TRBV28 and TRBJ2-7; 12 bases are a match to TRBD1. The CDR3 runs 17 residues. CDR1 is MDHEN, CDR2 SYDVKM, per germline. After removal of 2 bases from V and 1 base from J, the junction contained 6 bases not matched to a gene. Full variable domain (missing parts from reference TRBV28 and TRBJ2-7): DVKVTQSSRYLVKRTGEKVFLECVQDMDHENMFWYRQDPGLGLRLIYFSYDVKMKEKGDIPEGYSVSREKKERFSLILESASTNQTSMYLCASSLGTGGFRSYEQYFGPGTRLTVT.

The chain is built from TRBV28 and TRBJ2-7; TRBD1 might be the D (6 bases). From germline, CDR1 is MDHEN and CDR2 SYDVKM. CDR3 size: 14 residues. Trimming cost V 4 bases and J 5 bases, with 15 bases left between them. CDR3 amino acids: CASSSAGTTHEQYF. The CDR3 coding sequence is TGTGCCAGCAGTTCCGCCGGGACAACACACGAGCAGTACTTC.

The chain links TRBV11-2 to TRBJ2-2; 10 nucleotides line up with TRBD1. J was trimmed by 5 bases and V by 0 bases; bases with no gene match: 9. CDR3 length: 18 amino acids. CDR1 and CDR2 (germline): SGHAT, FQNNGV. CDR3 protein: CASSLDRWGQGITGELFF. As DNA, the CDR3 is TGTGCCAGCAGCTTAGATCGGTGGGGACAGGGGATTACCGGGGAGCTGTTTTTT.

In its sample, this clone was seen once. CDR3 nucleotide sequence: TGTGCCAGCAGTTCCCAGGGGAACACTGAAGCTTTCTTT. As protein: CASSSQGNTEAFF. This chain connects TRBV6-5 to TRBJ1-1, with D perhaps matching TRBD1 (5 bases). Between the trimmed V and J ends, which lost 4 bases and 1 base, there was a span of 7 bases. Per the germline V gene, CDR1 is MNHEY and CDR2 is SVGAGI. This CDR3 has 13 residues.

V is TRBV4-1 and J is TRBJ2-2; no clear D. Looked up from germline, CDR1 is MGHRA and CDR2 is YSYEKL. Trimming removed 3 bases at V and 5 bases at J, with 13 bases between. The CDR3 loop spans 15 amino acids. This CDR3 reads CASSHPFGGTGELFF. The DNA for the CDR3 is TGCGCCAGCAGCCACCCATTCGGCGGTACCGGGGAGCTGTTTTTT.

This clone occurred once. Other nucleotide sequences in the sample specify the same CDR3. This rearrangement joins TRBV29-1 to TRBJ2-3; 9 bases are a match to TRBD2. The CDR3 has 16 amino acids. With V trimmed by 2 bases and J by 2 bases, 8 bases remained unmatched. The V gene's germline CDR1 is SQVTM and CDR2 ANQGSEA. The CDR3 protein is CSVEYLAGPNTDTQYF. The CDR3 DNA is TGCAGCGTTGAATACCTAGCGGGGCCCAACACAGATACGCAGTATTTT.

The chain is built from TRBV5-5 and TRBJ2-7; 7 bases fit TRBD2. With V trimmed by 3 bases and J by 6 bases, 12 bases remained unmatched. This CDR3 has 15 amino acids. CDR1 SGHKS and CDR2 YYEKEE come from the germline V gene (reference sequence). The CDR3 protein is CASSWGGPKGLEQYF. The CDR3 DNA sequence: TGTGCCAGCAGCTGGGGGGGACCGAAGGGACTCGAGCAGTACTTC.